Below are 12 T cell receptor beta chains sequenced from a single sample in a study of immune evolution from preneoplasia to lung adenocarcinoma. Clones were read by immunoSEQ multiplex PCR, and TCRdb kept only the in-frame ones, dropping some. The sample includes around 14,000 clones, more than 65% of them seen just once. The sample comprised FFPE minimally invasive lung adenocarcinoma tissue. Source of these receptors: a person aged 60 to 80 with lung adenocarcinoma.

This clone has only one observation. J is TRBJ2-5 and V is TRBV4-2; TRBD2 aligns across 10 bases. V shed 0 bases and J 5 bases; nucleotides not matched to a gene: 6. The CDR3 sequence is 16 residues long. The V gene's germline CDR1 is LGHNA and CDR2 YNFKEQ. The CDR3 reads CASSQDWSGGAETQYF. The CDR3 DNA reads TGTGCCAGCAGCCAAGACTGGAGCGGGGGGGCTGAGACCCAGTACTTC.

This clone has just one count. V and J are TRBV19 and TRBJ2-6; TRBD1 is a possible D gene (6 bases). The V end lost 3 bases, the J end lost 2 bases, and 11 bases lay between the germline ends. The length of the CDR3 is 16 residues. From germline, CDR1 is LNHDA and CDR2 SQIVND (reference sequence). CDR3 sequence: CASSIVEGAGANVLTF. The CDR3 nucleotides are TGTGCCAGTAGTATCGTAGAGGGGGCTGGGGCCAACGTCCTGACTTTC.

With respect to this clone: This CDR3 is also generated by other DNA sequences in the sample. V is TRBV18 and J is TRBJ2-3, with D perhaps matching TRBD2 (6 bases). This CDR3 is built from 16 residues. Germline values: CDR1 KGHSH, CDR2 LQKENI. V was cut by 4 bases and J by 2 bases, with 16 bases left in between. CDR3 DNA sequence: TGTGCCAGCTCACGGGGATCCCTGGGACTCACAGATACGCAGTATTTT. Its protein product is CASSRGSLGLTDTQYF.

This clone was found once. This chain links TRBV27 with TRBJ1-2; possible D gene TRBD1, 6 bases. Looked up from germline, CDR1 is MNHEY and CDR2 is SMNVEV (reference sequence). The CDR3 covers 14 residues. The germline V and J ends were trimmed by 8 bases and 2 bases, with 15 bases remaining between them. CDR3 protein: CASRSYRANYGYTF. DNA for the CDR3: TGTGCCAGCCGCTCCTACAGGGCCAACTATGGCTACACCTTC.

The rearrangement joins TRBV30 to TRBJ1-1; D perhaps matches TRBD1 (5 bases). Trimming shortened V by 4 bases and J by 0 bases, and 12 bases separated the two germline ends. CDR1 GTSNPN and CDR2 SVGIG come from the germline V gene (reference sequence). This CDR3 is built from 14 residues. The DNA of the CDR3 is TGTGCCTGGACCATTGACAGCCTGAACACTGAAGCTTTCTTT. Its translation: CAWTIDSLNTEAFF.

CDR3 sequence reads: CASSVALRTSTDTQYF. CDR3 coding DNA: TGTGCCAGCAGCGTAGCTTTGCGGACAAGCACAGATACGCAGTATTTT. This chain joins TRBV9 and TRBJ2-3, with a weak D call TRBD1 (5 bases). Germline V gene sequence: CDR1 SGDLS, CDR2 YYNGEE. Trimming removed 0 bases from V and 0 bases from J, with 11 bases in between. This CDR3 has 16 amino acids.

This chain connects TRBV6-1 to TRBJ1-6; 8 bases map to TRBD1. This CDR3 has 15 residues. J lost 8 bases, V lost 6 bases, and 9 bases had no gene match. Germline loops: CDR1 MNHNS, CDR2 SASEGT. CDR3 in amino acids: CASSFQQGEYSPLHF. In nucleotides, the CDR3 is TGTGCCAGCAGCTTCCAACAGGGGGAATATTCACCCCTCCACTTT.

The chain couples TRBV19 to TRBJ1-5; 7 bases are a match to TRBD1. Germline V gene lookup returns CDR1 LNHDA and CDR2 SQIVND (reference sequence). This CDR3 contains 14 residues. Trimming took 7 bases from V and 7 from J; bases not matched to a gene: 10. The DNA for the CDR3 is TGTGCCAGTACTATTTCGGGACAGCAGCAGCCCCAGCATTTT. Translating it yields CASTISGQQQPQHF.

The V gene is TRBV7-2, the J gene TRBJ1-6; D not certain. The CDR3 has 14 amino acids. V gave up 5 bases and J gave up 2 bases, with 7 bases separating them. Germline V gene data show CDR1 as SGHTA and CDR2 as FQGNSA. CDR3 bases: TGTGCCAGCAGCCGACGGGCCTATAATTCACCCCTCCACTTT. Its translation is CASSRRAYNSPLHF.

The chain employs TRBV28 and TRBJ2-1, with TRBD1 identical over 7 bases. This CDR3 has 15 residues. The germline gives CDR1 MDHEN, CDR2 SYDVKM. V was pared by 6 bases and J by 4 bases, with 9 bases of the junction left unmatched. CDR3: CASRLLTGSYNEQFF. CDR3 coding DNA: TGTGCCAGCAGGCTCCTGACAGGGTCATACAATGAGCAGTTCTTC.

This rearrangement joins TRBV19 to TRBJ1-5, with TRBD1 matching 7 bases. This CDR3 has 18 residues. CDR1 LNHDA and CDR2 SQIVND come from the germline V gene (reference sequence). V shed 2 bases and J 0 bases; nucleotides not matched to a gene: 10. CDR3 loop: CASSISPRTGDSNQPQHF. In nucleotides, the CDR3 is TGTGCCAGTAGTATATCCCCCAGGACAGGAGATAGCAATCAGCCCCAGCATTTT.

The CDR3 sequence: CASSEGNRGTDTQYF. In DNA form, the CDR3 reads TGTGCCAGCAGTGAAGGGAACAGGGGCACAGATACGCAGTATTTT. The chain links TRBV6-1 to TRBJ2-3; D possibly corresponds to TRBD1 (6 bases). The CDR3 runs to 15 residues. The V gene's germline CDR1 is MNHNS and CDR2 SASEGT. The ends were cut back, 1 base at V and 1 base at J, with 9 bases in the middle.